This note documents a single TCR beta chain sequence. The target antigen is unknown. The data stem from a study of cytomegalovirus exposure and HLA in healthy donors. General study results and limits: With further analysis later on, most CMV-associated TCR beta chains appeared HLA-restricted.

Trimming removed 4 bases from V and 8 bases from J; junction bases left unmatched: 10. CDR1 and CDR2 (germline): SGHAT, FQNNGV. CDR3 size: 15 residues. In the PCR, 60 Vbeta and 13 Jbeta primers were used. Sequencing was performed with immunoSEQ multiplex PCR; in TCRdb, only in-frame clones are kept and a portion is missing. Among some 150,000 clones listed, under 80% were seen once. The source is a human donor in good health. Sequenced material: PBMCs. The chain joins TRBV11-2 to TRBJ1-4; 7 bases are a match to TRBD1. CDR3 coding DNA: TGTGCCAGCAGCTCAGTAAGGGGGCGCAAAGAAAAACTGTTTTTT. Encoded protein: CASSSVRGRKEKLFF. Combining the CDR3 with reference TRBV11-2 and TRBJ1-4 gives the whole variable domain EAGVAQSPRYKIIEKRQSVAFWCNPISGHATLYWYQQILGQGPKLLIQFQNNGVVDDSQLPKDRFSAERLKGVDSTLKIQPAKLEDSAVYLCASSSVRGRKEKLFFGSGTQLSVL.